The 30 T cell receptor beta chains in this list originate from one sample, sequenced in a study of blood T cell repertoires in COVID-19. The assay was immunoSEQ multiplex PCR, and TCRdb's table has in-frame clones only and misses some. The sample holds about 200,000 clones, around four fifths seen once. The sample taken for sequencing was PBMCs or T cells enriched from blood (not recorded which). These receptors were taken from a man between 35 and 55 years old who had recovered from COVID-19.

The chain recombines TRBV3-1 (or the pseudogene TRBV3-2) with TRBJ1-1; D not certain. The CDR3 contains 13 residues. The V end was cut by 7 bases, the J end by 1 base, with 10 bases between. Germline assignment: CDR1 LGHDT and CDR2 YNNKEL (reference sequence). The CDR3 spells CASTQNTNTEAFF. DNA for the CDR3: TGTGCCAGCACCCAGAACACGAACACTGAAGCTTTCTTT.

The V call is TRBV7-2, the J call TRBJ2-3; the D is unclear. Germline CDR1 reads SGHTA; CDR2 reads FQGNSA. Trimming shortened V by 2 bases and J by 2 bases, and 8 bases separated the two germline ends. CDR3 size: 14 residues. This CDR3 is CASSLYTTTDTQYF. In DNA form, the CDR3 reads TGTGCCAGCAGCTTATATACTACCACAGATACGCAGTATTTT.

The CDR3 region is CASSFPPGSPLHF. The CDR3 bases are TGTGCCAGCAGTTTCCCTCCGGGTTCACCCCTCCACTTT. The chain combines TRBV28 with TRBJ1-6; D is undetermined. The CDR3 has 13 amino acids. Trimming stripped 3 bases from V and 9 bases from J, with 9 bases between. Looked up from germline, CDR1 is MDHEN and CDR2 is SYDVKM.

The chain combines TRBV2 with TRBJ1-1; no firm D call. Trimming left V 5 bases short and J 4 bases short, with 14 bases between. The germline V gene has CDR1 SNHLY and CDR2 FYNNEI. The CDR3 is 14 residues long. In nucleotides, the CDR3 is TGTGCCAGCAGTCGACGGGCGGAGGTCACTGAAGCTTTCTTT. Its protein is CASSRRAEVTEAFF.

This rearrangement joins TRBV11-2 to TRBJ2-1; 10 bases line up with TRBD2. The J segment lost 7 bases and the V segment lost 3 bases, leaving 15 bases of the junction unmatched. The germline CDR1 and CDR2 sequences are SGHAT and FQNNGV. The CDR3 covers 18 residues. Here the CDR3 reads CASSFLGQREGPRNEQFF. DNA for the CDR3: TGTGCCAGCAGCTTCCTAGGGCAGCGGGAGGGCCCTCGTAATGAGCAGTTCTTC.

This chain links TRBV4-3 with TRBJ2-2; 9 nucleotides match TRBD1. Trimming took 2 bases from V and 9 from J; bases not matched to a gene: 4. Germline V lookup: CDR1 LGHNA, CDR2 YSLEER. The CDR3 has 14 amino acids. The CDR3 reads CASSQQQGAWELFF. CDR3 nucleotides: TGCGCCAGCAGCCAACAACAGGGGGCATGGGAGCTGTTTTTT.

This clone appeared a single time. J is TRBJ1-6 and V is TRBV28; no definite D call. Germline loops: CDR1 MDHEN, CDR2 SYDVKM. Trimming took 7 bases from V and 9 from J, leaving 10 bases between them. This CDR3 has 12 amino acids. Written as DNA, the CDR3 is TGTGCCAGCACGGAGAGAAGTTCACCCCTCCACTTT. Translating it yields CASTERSSPLHF.

This clone was counted a single time. This chain links TRBV7-9 with TRBJ2-1; possible D gene TRBD1, 6 bases. The CDR3 covers 15 residues. Between the trimmed V and J ends, which lost 5 bases and 3 bases, there was a span of 14 bases. In germline, CDR1 is SEHNR, CDR2 FQNEAQ (reference sequence). CDR3 residues: CASSRGQLDYNEQFF. The DNA for the CDR3 is TGTGCCAGCAGCAGGGGACAACTGGACTACAATGAGCAGTTCTTC. Variable domain in full (rest from reference TRBV7-9 and TRBJ2-1): DTGVSQNPRHKITKRGQNVTFRCDPISEHNRLYWYRQTLGQGPEFLTYFQNEAQLEKSRLLSDRFSAERPKGSFSTLEIQRTEQGDSAMYLCASSRGQLDYNEQFFGPGTRLTVL.

The chain uses TRBV7-2 and TRBJ1-2; D remains ambiguous. Deletions cut 0 bases from V and 4 bases from J, with 12 bases between. Germline V lookup: CDR1 SGHTA, CDR2 FQGNSA. CDR3 length equals 15 residues. As DNA, the CDR3 is TGTGCCAGCAGCTTAGCGAGCTCACCGGGCTATGGCTACACCTTC. As protein: CASSLASSPGYGYTF. The full variable domain, its missing parts supplied by reference TRBV7-2 and TRBJ1-2, is GAGVSQSPSNKVTEKGKDVELRCDPISGHTALYWYRQSLGQGLEFLIYFQGNSAPDKSGLPSDRFSAERTGGSVSTLTIQRTQQEDSAVYLCASSLASSPGYGYTFGSGTRLTVV.

The gene calls are TRBV7-3 and TRBJ2-1; D gene unclear. Per germline, CDR1 SGHTA and CDR2 FQGTGA. V lost 3 bases to trimming and J lost 6 bases, with 15 bases between them. The CDR3 covers 15 residues. For the CDR3, the DNA is TGTGCCAGCAGCTTGTCTCTGGCGGAAGTCAATGAGCAGTTCTTC. Its protein is CASSLSLAEVNEQFF.

The chain uses TRBV27 and TRBJ2-7, with D possibly matching TRBD1 (6 bases). The CDR3 has 13 amino acids. Germline assignment: CDR1 MNHEY and CDR2 SMNVEV (reference sequence). Deletions cut 5 bases from V and 8 bases from J, with 16 bases between. CDR3 residues: CASSTTGITKQYV. In nucleotides, the CDR3 is TGTGCCAGCAGTACTACAGGGATTACGAAGCAGTACGTC.

The rearrangement joins TRBV19 to TRBJ2-1, with TRBD1 matching 10 bases. The germline V gene has CDR1 LNHDA and CDR2 SQIVND (reference sequence). V shed 6 bases, J shed 8 bases, and the junction held 10 bases outside the gene matches. The CDR3 extends over 15 amino acids. The DNA of the CDR3 is TGTGCCAGTAGCGCTGTCGGGACAGGGGTATATGAGCAGTTCTTC. Translated, it gives CASSAVGTGVYEQFF.

V is TRBV7-9 and J is TRBJ2-7; no reliable D call. The germline V gene has CDR1 SEHNR and CDR2 FQNEAQ (reference sequence). The V and J ends lost 3 bases and 3 bases respectively, with 6 bases between them. The CDR3 runs 12 residues. CDR3 nucleotides: TGTGCCAGCAGCTTTCAGTTCTACGAGCAGTACTTC. Translation: CASSFQFYEQYF.

This clone occurred once. The V gene is TRBV19, the J gene TRBJ2-1; 14 nucleotides line up with TRBD2. Germline CDR1 is LNHDA and CDR2 is SQIVND (reference sequence). The CDR3 consists of 16 residues. Trimming at V came to 4 bases and at J to 6 bases, leaving 5 bases not matched to a gene. CDR3 DNA: TGTGCCAGTAGTACCGGGACTAGCGGGAGTTTCAATGAGCAGTTCTTC. It is translated as CASSTGTSGSFNEQFF.

The chain recombines TRBV6-2 or TRBV6-3 with TRBJ2-7; possibly TRBD2 for D (6 bases). Trimming took 3 bases from V and 2 from J, leaving 26 bases between them. From germline, CDR1 is MNHEY and CDR2 SVGEGT. The CDR3 totals 19 residues. This CDR3 is CASSYPHLGTRETPYEQYF. DNA for the CDR3: TGTGCCAGCAGTTATCCCCACCTCGGGACGCGGGAAACCCCCTACGAGCAGTACTTC.

The chain has TRBV28 and TRBJ1-5, with D unresolved. Deletions cut 6 bases from V and 3 bases from J, with 9 bases between. Germline lookup yields CDR1 MDHEN and CDR2 SYDVKM. CDR3 length equals 13 residues. The CDR3 nucleotides read TGTGCCAGCAGCAACAGCCCCAATCAGCCCCAGCATTTT. This sequence encodes CASSNSPNQPQHF.

This rearrangement joins TRBV19 to TRBJ2-1, with TRBD1 matching over 8 bases. The CDR3 sequence is 14 residues long. With 3 bases clipped from V and 9 bases from J, the junction kept 7 bases outside the gene matches. CDR1 LNHDA and CDR2 SQIVND come from the germline V gene (reference sequence). CDR3: CASSIQGATVEQFF. The CDR3 nucleotides are TGTGCCAGTAGTATCCAGGGGGCGACGGTTGAGCAGTTCTTC.

The V and J genes are TRBV12-3 or TRBV12-4 and TRBJ2-1; D is uncertain. The CDR3 covers 13 residues. V was trimmed by 6 bases and J by 9 bases, leaving 15 bases between them. The CDR3 coding sequence is TGTGCCAGCAGACCGCAGACCACGGGTGAGCAGTTCTTC. Its protein product is CASRPQTTGEQFF.

Only one count was recorded for this clone. V is TRBV30 and J is TRBJ2-3, with 10 bases matching TRBD2. The CDR3 sequence is 16 residues long. Trimming took 0 bases from V and 5 from J; bases not matched to a gene: 8. Germline V gives CDR1 GTSNPN, CDR2 SVGIG (reference sequence). The CDR3 DNA sequence: TGTGCCTGGAGTGTAGGCCTAGCGGGAGAGGGAGATACGCAGTATTTT. It specifies CAWSVGLAGEGDTQYF.

This CDR3 reads CSGLATYNEQFF. The DNA for the CDR3 is TGCAGCGGACTAGCGACCTACAATGAGCAGTTCTTC. The chain has TRBV29-1 and TRBJ2-1; 8 nucleotides match TRBD2. Germline loops: CDR1 SQVTM, CDR2 ANQGSEA. This CDR3 region has 12 residues. V lost 7 bases to trimming and J lost 2 bases; unmatched junction nucleotides: 1.

The chain is built from TRBV7-9 and TRBJ2-4, with D possibly matching TRBD2 (6 bases). The CDR3 length is 15 residues. Trimming cost V 3 bases and J 6 bases, with 15 bases left between them. Per germline, CDR1 SEHNR and CDR2 FQNEAQ (reference sequence). The CDR3 reads CASSFDGTSRNIQYF. DNA for the CDR3: TGTGCCAGCAGCTTTGACGGGACTTCGAGAAACATTCAGTACTTC.

The chain carries TRBV7-6 and TRBJ2-1, with a possible D match to TRBD2 (6 bases). V shed 0 bases and J shed 5 bases, with 14 bases lying between them. Germline loops: CDR1 SGHVS, CDR2 FNYEAQ. The CDR3 spans 16 residues. CDR3 loop: CASSLAGLREDNEQFF. CDR3 DNA: TGTGCCAGCAGCTTAGCGGGACTGAGGGAAGACAATGAGCAGTTCTTC.

The table lists this clone with a few counts. The CDR3 is CASSSGQAYNEQFF. DNA for the CDR3: TGTGCCAGCAGTTCGGGACAAGCATACAATGAGCAGTTCTTC. The chain combines TRBV7-3 with TRBJ2-1; TRBD1 is a possible D gene (6 bases). V lost 6 bases and J 4 bases, leaving 13 bases between the germline ends. This CDR3 region has 14 residues. Looked up from germline, CDR1 is SGHTA and CDR2 is FQGTGA.

The chain is built from TRBV7-9 and TRBJ1-4; D may be TRBD1 (5 bases). From germline, CDR1 is SEHNR and CDR2 FQNEAQ (reference sequence). CDR3 size: 14 residues. V gave up 4 bases and J gave up 0 bases, with 6 bases separating them. CDR3 nucleotides: TGTGCCAGCAGCTCCAGGGCAACTAATGAAAAACTGTTTTTT. Amino acids: CASSSRATNEKLFF.

This clone was seen a handful of times. The chain has TRBV30 and TRBJ2-3; 7 nucleotides line up with TRBD2. The CDR3 extends over 15 amino acids. The germline V gene has CDR1 GTSNPN and CDR2 SVGIG (reference sequence). After removal of 1 base from V and 4 bases from J, the junction contained 8 bases not matched to a gene. Here the CDR3 reads CAWSAGAGLSDTQYF. The CDR3 DNA follows: TGTGCCTGGAGTGCAGGAGCGGGGCTTTCAGATACGCAGTATTTT. The full variable domain, completed using reference TRBV30 and TRBJ2-3, is SQTIHQWPATLVQPVGSPLSLECTVEGTSNPNLYWYRQAAGRGLQLLFYSVGIGQISSEVPQNLSASRPQDRQFILSSKKLLLSDSGFYLCAWSAGAGLSDTQYFGPGTRLTVL.

The chain recombines TRBV3-1 (or the pseudogene TRBV3-2) with TRBJ1-6; D is unresolved. The germline V and J ends were trimmed by 0 bases and 4 bases, with 7 bases remaining between them. In germline, CDR1 is LGHDT, CDR2 YNNKEL (reference sequence). The CDR3 consists of 15 residues. CDR3 in amino acids: CASSQEVTYNSPLHF. For the CDR3, the DNA is TGTGCCAGCAGCCAAGAGGTCACTTATAATTCACCCCTCCACTTT.

The V call is TRBV9, the J call TRBJ2-3; perhaps TRBD2 as D (5 bases). V was clipped by 3 bases and J by 0 bases, with 11 bases between them. CDR3 length equals 15 residues. In germline, CDR1 is SGDLS, CDR2 YYNGEE. The CDR3 spells CASSGGLLSTDTQYF. The CDR3 DNA sequence: TGTGCCAGCAGCGGCGGACTTCTAAGCACAGATACGCAGTATTTT.

The CDR3 region has the DNA TGTGCCAGTAGTACCTTTGTCAGGGACACTGAAGCTTTCTTT. Its translation is CASSTFVRDTEAFF. V usage is TRBV19 and J usage is TRBJ1-1; a possible D gene is TRBD1 (5 bases). CDR1 is LNHDA, CDR2 SQIVND, per germline (reference sequence). Deletions cut 4 bases from V and 3 bases from J, with 12 bases between. This CDR3 region has 14 residues.

This sequence joins TRBV7-2 and TRBJ2-2, with D possibly TRBD2 on 5 matching bases. Between the trimmed V and J ends, which lost 5 bases and 8 bases, there was a span of 15 bases. The germline V gene has CDR1 SGHTA and CDR2 FQGNSA. This CDR3 has 14 amino acids. The CDR3 DNA sequence: TGTGCCAGCAGCCCGGACGGGCGGGCGGGGGAGCTGTTTTTT. Its translation: CASSPDGRAGELFF. Filled out from reference TRBV7-2 and TRBJ2-2, the complete variable domain reads GAGVSQSPSNKVTEKGKDVELRCDPISGHTALYWYRQSLGQGLEFLIYFQGNSAPDKSGLPSDRFSAERTGGSVSTLTIQRTQQEDSAVYLCASSPDGRAGELFFGEGSRLTVL.

This CDR3 reads CSARAVPGVHF. In nucleotides, the CDR3 is TGCAGTGCTAGAGCTGTCCCCGGTGTCCACTTT. This chain links TRBV20-1 with TRBJ1-6; the D is unclear. CDR1 is DFQATT, CDR2 SNEGSKA, per germline (reference sequence). The V and J ends lost 1 base and 17 bases respectively, with 12 bases between them. The CDR3 sequence is 11 residues long.